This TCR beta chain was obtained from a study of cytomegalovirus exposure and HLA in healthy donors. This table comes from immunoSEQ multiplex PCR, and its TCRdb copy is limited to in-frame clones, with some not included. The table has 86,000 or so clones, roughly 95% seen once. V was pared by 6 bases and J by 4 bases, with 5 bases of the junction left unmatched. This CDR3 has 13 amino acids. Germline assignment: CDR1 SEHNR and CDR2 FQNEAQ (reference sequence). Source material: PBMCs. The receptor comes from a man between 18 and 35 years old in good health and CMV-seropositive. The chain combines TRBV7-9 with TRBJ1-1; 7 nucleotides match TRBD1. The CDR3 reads CASSSGTATEAFF. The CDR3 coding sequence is TGTGCCAGCAGTTCCGGGACAGCCACTGAAGCTTTCTTT.